The T cell receptor (beta chain) under discussion was sequenced for a study of blood T cell repertoires in COVID-19. The data were produced by immunoSEQ multiplex PCR, yet TCRdb's version contains in-frame clones alone and is incomplete. The repertoire includes some 460,000 clones, 70% to 90% of them detected once, and under 2.5% sits in the top ten. Specimen: PBMCs or T cells enriched from blood (not recorded which). The TCR was taken from a young woman with acute COVID-19.

In nucleotides, the CDR3 is TGTGCCAGCAGCACAAGAGTGGGGAGCTCCTACAATGAGCAGTTCTTC. This translates into CASSTRVGSSYNEQFF. The chain has TRBV9 and TRBJ2-1; TRBD2 might be the D (5 bases). The CDR3 totals 16 residues. In germline, CDR1 is SGDLS, CDR2 YYNGEE. V lost 4 bases and J lost 0, with 14 bases in between.